This T cell receptor (beta chain) was sequenced in a study of T cell repertoires in cytomegalovirus infection. In regard to this clonotype: Its cognate antigen is unknown.

Germline V CDR1 and CDR2: DFQATT, SNEGSKA (reference sequence). V lost 5 bases and J lost 2, with 14 bases in between. This CDR3 region has 14 residues. TCRdb analysed the reads with MiXCR anew, one entry per CDR3 protein. Found here are around 360,000 distinct CDR3 sequences, approximately 35% of them singletons; the top ten hold roughly 14%. The input for sequencing was cultured PBMCs, taken from culture after CMV antigen stimulation. The sequence derives from a human donor in good health (CMV status not recorded). Some clones in this sample may be carry-over from other donors' samples. The chain links TRBV20-1 to TRBJ2-3; D remains unclear. The CDR3 region is CSAGAPPHTDTQYF. CDR3 bases: TGCAGTGCTGGCGCTCCGCCCCACACAGATACGCAGTATTTT.